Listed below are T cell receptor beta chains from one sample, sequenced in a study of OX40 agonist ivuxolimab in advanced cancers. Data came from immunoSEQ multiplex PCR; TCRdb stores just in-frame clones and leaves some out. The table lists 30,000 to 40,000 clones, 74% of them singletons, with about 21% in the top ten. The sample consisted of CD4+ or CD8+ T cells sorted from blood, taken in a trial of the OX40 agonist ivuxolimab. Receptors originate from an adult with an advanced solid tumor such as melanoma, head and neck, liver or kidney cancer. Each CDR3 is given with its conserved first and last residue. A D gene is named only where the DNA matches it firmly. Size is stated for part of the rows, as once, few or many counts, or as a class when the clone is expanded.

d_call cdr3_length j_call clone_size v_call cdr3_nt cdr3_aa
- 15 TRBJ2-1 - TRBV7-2 TGTGCCAGCAGACCGGACAGAGGATCGTGGAATGAGCAGTTCTTC CASRPDRGSWNEQFF
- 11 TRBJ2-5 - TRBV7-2 TGTGCCAGCAGCTCCAGGTGGGCCCAGTACTTC CASSSRWAQYF
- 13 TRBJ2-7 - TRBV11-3 TGTGCCAGCAGTCCACGAGCTTCCTACGAGCAGTACTTC CASSPRASYEQYF
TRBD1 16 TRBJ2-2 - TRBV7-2 TGTGCCAGCAGCCATATAATAACAGGGGGCCCCGGGGAGCTGTTTTTT CASSHIITGGPGELFF
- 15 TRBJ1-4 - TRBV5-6 TGTGCCAGCAGATTTTCTGGTGCAACTAATGAAAAACTGTTTTTT CASRFSGATNEKLFF
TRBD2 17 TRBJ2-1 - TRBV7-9 TGTGCCAGCAGCTTAAAAATTAGCGGGGGATCGCACAATGAGCAGTTCTTC CASSLKISGGSHNEQFF
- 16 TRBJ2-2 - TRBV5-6 TGTGCCAGCAGCTTGGTCGCGACGGGCAACACCGGGGAGCTGTTTTTT CASSLVATGNTGELFF
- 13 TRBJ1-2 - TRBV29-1 TGCAGCGTTGAAGATCAGACATCCTATGGCTACACCTTC CSVEDQTSYGYTF
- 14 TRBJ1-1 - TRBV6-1 TGTGCCAGCATCTATACAGGGAAGAACACTGAAGCTTTCTTT CASIYTGKNTEAFF
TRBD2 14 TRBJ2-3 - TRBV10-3 TGTGCCATCGGTACGGGGGGGTATACAGATACGCAGTATTTT CAIGTGGYTDTQYF
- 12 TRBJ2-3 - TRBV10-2 TGCGCCAGCAGTGACCCCCCAGATACGCAGTATTTT CASSDPPDTQYF
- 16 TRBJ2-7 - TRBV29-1 TGCAGCGTTGGCGGGCGGAGGGTTGGCCGGACCTACGAGCAGTACTTC CSVGGRRVGRTYEQYF
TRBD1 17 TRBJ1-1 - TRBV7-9 TGTGCCAGCAGCTCGGACAGGGGCGCACCAACGAGGGCTGAAGCTTTCTTT CASSSDRGAPTRAEAFF
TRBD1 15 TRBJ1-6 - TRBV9 TGTGCCAGCAGCCCTTACGACAGGGGGTATTCACCCCTCCACTTT CASSPYDRGYSPLHF
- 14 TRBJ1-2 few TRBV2 TGTGCCAGCAGTGAAGCTCGGGGGAGAGGTGGCTACACCTTC CASSEARGRGGYTF
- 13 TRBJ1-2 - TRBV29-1 TGCAGCGTTGAAGATCTAGGGTTCCAAGGCTACACCTTC CSVEDLGFQGYTF
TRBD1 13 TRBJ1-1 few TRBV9 TGTGCCAGCTGCCCCGGACAGGGCACTGAAGCTTTCTTT CASCPGQGTEAFF
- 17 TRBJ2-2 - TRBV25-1 TGTGCCAGCGGTATAAGTGGGGGGGCCTTTCGGGCCGGGGAGCTGTTTTTT CASGISGGAFRAGELFF
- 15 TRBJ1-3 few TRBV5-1 TGCGCCAGCCGGCCCCCCGGGAACTCTGGAAACACCATATATTTT CASRPPGNSGNTIYF
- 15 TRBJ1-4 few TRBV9 TGTGCCAGCAGCGTGAGTAGTGGAGCTAATGAAAAACTGTTTTTT CASSVSSGANEKLFF
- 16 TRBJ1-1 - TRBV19 TGTGCCAGTAGTATAGATCTAGCGGGGATGAACACTGAAGCTTTCTTT CASSIDLAGMNTEAFF
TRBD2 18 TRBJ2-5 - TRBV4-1 TGCGCCAGCAGCCCCATAAACCTTGGACTAGCGGGGGGGGAGACCCAGTACTTC CASSPINLGLAGGETQYF
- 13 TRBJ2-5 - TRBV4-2 TGTGCCAGCAGCCAAGAAAATCAAGAGACCCAGTACTTC CASSQENQETQYF
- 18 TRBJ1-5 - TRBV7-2 TGTGCCAGCAGCTTAGGGGCAGGGGCCGCTTATAGCAATCAGCCCCAGCATTTT CASSLGAGAAYSNQPQHF
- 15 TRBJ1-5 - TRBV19 TGTGCCAGTAACTCACAGGGCCTTAGCAATCAGCCCCAGCATTTT CASNSQGLSNQPQHF
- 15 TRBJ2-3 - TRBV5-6 TGTGCCAGCAGCTCGTATGGGGGGGGCCGATATACGCAGTATTTT CASSSYGGGRYTQYF
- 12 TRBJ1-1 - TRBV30 TGTGCCCACGACAGCATGAACACTGAAGCTTTCTTT CAHDSMNTEAFF
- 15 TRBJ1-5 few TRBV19 TGTGCCAGTAGTATAATGTCAGGGATTGGTCAGCCCCAGCATTTT CASSIMSGIGQPQHF
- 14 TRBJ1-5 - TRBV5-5 TGTGCCAGCAGCTTGGTCCCAGGGGAACAGCCCCAGCATTTT CASSLVPGEQPQHF
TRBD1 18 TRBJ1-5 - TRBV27 TGTGCCAGCAGTTATACCGGGACAGGGGCCGGGAGCAATCAGCCCCAGCATTTT CASSYTGTGAGSNQPQHF
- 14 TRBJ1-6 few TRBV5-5 TGTGCCAGCAGTTTGACAGACCCTAGGTCACCCCTCCACTTT CASSLTDPRSPLHF
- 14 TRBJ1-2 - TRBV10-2 TGCGCCAGCAGTGATATCAGAACTAACTATGGCTACACCTTC CASSDIRTNYGYTF
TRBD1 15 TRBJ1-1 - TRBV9 TGTGCCAGCAGCGTAACCGGGACAGGGAACACTGAAGCTTTCTTT CASSVTGTGNTEAFF
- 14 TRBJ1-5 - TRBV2 TGTGCCAGCAGTAACTACGACAGCCCCGGATACCAGCATTTT CASSNYDSPGYQHF
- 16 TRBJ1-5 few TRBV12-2 TGTGCAAGTCGCTTAGGTCGGGACAGCAAGAATCAGCCCCAGCATTTT CASRLGRDSKNQPQHF
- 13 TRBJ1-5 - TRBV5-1 TGCGCCAGCAGCGAGGGGCCCGGTCAGCCCCAGCATTTT CASSEGPGQPQHF
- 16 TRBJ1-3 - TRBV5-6 TGTGCCAGCAGCTTGGTCGCCCGTAGCTCTGGAAACACCATATATTTT CASSLVARSSGNTIYF
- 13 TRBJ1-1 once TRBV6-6 TGTGCCAGCAGAAAGACAGGGAACACTGAAGCTTTCTTT CASRKTGNTEAFF
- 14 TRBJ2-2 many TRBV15 TGTGCCACCAGCAGAGATCGAGGGGTTCGGGAGCTGTTTTTT CATSRDRGVRELFF
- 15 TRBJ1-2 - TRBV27 TGTGCCAGCAGTCCCAGGGCCAGATATAGTGAAGGCTACACCTTC CASSPRARYSEGYTF
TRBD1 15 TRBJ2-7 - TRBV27 TGTGCCAGCAGTCTCTCGGGACAGGGGAGCCACGAGCAGTACTTC CASSLSGQGSHEQYF
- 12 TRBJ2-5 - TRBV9 TGTGCCAGCAGCCGATCTGGAGGGACCCAGTACTTC CASSRSGGTQYF
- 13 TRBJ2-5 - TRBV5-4 TGTGCCAGCAGCTTATCAGGGGATGAGACCCAGTACTTC CASSLSGDETQYF
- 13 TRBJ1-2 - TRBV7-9 TGTGCCAGCAGCTTTGAAGGGGGGAACGGCTACACCTTC CASSFEGGNGYTF
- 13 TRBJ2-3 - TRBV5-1 TGCGCCAGCAGCAGGGACGGCACAGATACGCAGTATTTT CASSRDGTDTQYF
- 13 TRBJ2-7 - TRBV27 TGTGCCAGCAGTTTAGGGATGTCCTACGAGCAGTACTTC CASSLGMSYEQYF
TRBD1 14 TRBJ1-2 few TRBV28 TGTGCCAGCAAAATTACAGGGGGCGCAGAGGGCTACACCTTC CASKITGGAEGYTF
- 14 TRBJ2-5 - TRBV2 TGTGCCAGCAGCGGCTTGGGTCCTGGGGAGACCCAGTACTTC CASSGLGPGETQYF
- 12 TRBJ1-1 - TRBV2 TGTGCCAGCAGTCCAAGGGCCACTGAAGCTTTCTTT CASSPRATEAFF
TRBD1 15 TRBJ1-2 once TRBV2 TGTGCCAGCAGTGGGCAGGGGGGGGCTAACTATGGCTACACCTTC CASSGQGGANYGYTF
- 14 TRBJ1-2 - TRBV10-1 TGCGCCTACCTAGACAGGACCCCTAACTATGGCTACACCTTC CAYLDRTPNYGYTF
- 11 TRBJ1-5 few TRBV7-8 TGTGCCAGCAGCCTATATCAGCCCCAGCATTTT CASSLYQPQHF
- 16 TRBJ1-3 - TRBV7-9 TGTGCCAGCAGCTTAGAAACAGGATGGGGTGGAAACACCATATATTTT CASSLETGWGGNTIYF
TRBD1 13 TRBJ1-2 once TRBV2 TGTGCCAGCAGAACAGGGGCTGGTCATGGCTACACCTTC CASRTGAGHGYTF
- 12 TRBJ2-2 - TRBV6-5 TGTGCCAGCAGTTCCTCGCCGCCGGAGCTGTTTTTT CASSSSPPELFF